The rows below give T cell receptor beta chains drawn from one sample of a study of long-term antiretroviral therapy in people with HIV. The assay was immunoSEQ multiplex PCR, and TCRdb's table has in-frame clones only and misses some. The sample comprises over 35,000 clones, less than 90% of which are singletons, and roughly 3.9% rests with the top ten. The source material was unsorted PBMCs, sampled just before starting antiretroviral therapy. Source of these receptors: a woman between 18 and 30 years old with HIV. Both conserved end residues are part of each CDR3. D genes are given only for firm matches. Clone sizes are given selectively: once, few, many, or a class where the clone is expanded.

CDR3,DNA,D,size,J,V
CASTGTGGSSGTSLREQYF,TGTGCCAGTACCGGGACAGGGGGCTCGAGCGGGACCTCTCTACGGGAGCAGTACTTC,TRBD1,NA,TRBJ2-7,TRBV19
CASSTRDSSYEQYF,TGTGCCAGTAGTACGAGGGACTCGTCCTACGAGCAGTACTTC,NA,NA,TRBJ2-7,TRBV19
CASSLPGTGGLGNEKLFF,TGTGCCAGCAGCCTACCCGGGACAGGGGGCCTCGGAAATGAAAAACTGTTTTTT,TRBD1,NA,TRBJ1-4,TRBV28
CASSTLDQPQHF,TGTGCCAGCAGTACTCTGGATCAGCCCCAGCATTTT,NA,NA,TRBJ1-5,TRBV27
CASSLIRGNGNEQYF,TGTGCCAGCAGCTTAATCAGGGGAAACGGCAACGAGCAGTACTTC,NA,NA,TRBJ2-7,TRBV7-3
CASSQPLASPGTGELFF,TGTGCCAGCAGCCAACCCCTAGCGAGTCCCGGAACCGGGGAGCTGTTTTTT,NA,once,TRBJ2-2,TRBV4-2
CATRTYPQDTQYF,TGTGCCACCAGGACCTACCCTCAGGATACGCAGTATTTT,NA,NA,TRBJ2-3,TRBV5-4
CASSFLRQGTNEKLFF,TGTGCCAGCAGTTTCCTCCGACAGGGAACTAATGAAAAACTGTTTTTT,TRBD1,NA,TRBJ1-4,TRBV27
CASSDFVGETQYF,TGCGCCAGCAGTGATTTTGTAGGAGAGACCCAGTACTTC,NA,NA,TRBJ2-5,TRBV10-2
CASSQPMGIQYF,TGCGCCAGCAGCCAGCCAATGGGCATTCAGTACTTC,NA,NA,TRBJ2-4,TRBV4-1
CASSWNPGNTIYF,TGCGCCAGCAGCTGGAATCCTGGAAACACCATATATTTT,NA,NA,TRBJ1-3,TRBV5-1
CASSQDRVSSYEQYF,TGCGCCAGCAGCCAAGATAGGGTTAGCTCCTACGAGCAGTACTTC,NA,NA,TRBJ2-7,TRBV4-3
CASSESRRGGTDTQYF,TGTGCCAGCAGTGAATCCCGTCGGGGCGGCACAGATACGCAGTATTTT,NA,NA,TRBJ2-3,TRBV25-1
CASSFGRGNGYTF,TGTGCCAGCAGTTTCGGGAGGGGGAATGGCTACACCTTC,NA,NA,TRBJ1-2,TRBV28
CASSEDSLRGF,TGTGCCAGCAGTGAAGACTCTCTGAGGGGCTTC,NA,NA,TRBJ2-7,TRBV6-1
CASSPLYGSGKEQFF,TGTGCCAGCAGCCCGCTTTACGGTAGCGGAAAAGAGCAGTTCTTC,NA,NA,TRBJ2-1,TRBV7-6
CASSLGGGYTF,TGCGCCAGCAGCCTAGGGGGAGGCTACACCTTC,NA,medium-sized,TRBJ1-2,TRBV5-1
CASQNFRQGAGNEKLFF,TGTGCCAGCCAAAATTTTAGACAGGGGGCAGGGAATGAAAAACTGTTTTTT,TRBD1,NA,TRBJ1-4,TRBV4-2
CASSISGANVLTF,TGTGCCAGCAGTATTTCTGGGGCCAACGTCCTGACTTTC,NA,NA,TRBJ2-6,TRBV6-4
CASSPVRGDEAFF,TGTGCCAGCTCACCGGTTAGAGGGGACGAAGCTTTCTTT,NA,NA,TRBJ1-1,TRBV18
CAIREGQGPDTQYF,TGTGCCATTAGGGAAGGGCAAGGGCCAGATACGCAGTATTTT,NA,NA,TRBJ2-3,TRBV10-3
CASSVASSYNEQFF,TGTGCCAGCAGCGTGGCGAGCTCCTACAATGAGCAGTTCTTC,NA,once,TRBJ2-1,TRBV9
CASTLSRETQYF,TGTGCCAGCACCCTTTCTAGAGAGACCCAGTACTTC,NA,NA,TRBJ2-5,TRBV6-6
CASSWGPTLDEKLFF,TGTGCCAGCAGCTGGGGGCCTACCCTAGACGAAAAACTGTTTTTT,NA,few,TRBJ1-4,TRBV7-2
CASVTTGGAGYTF,TGTGCCAGTGTTACTACAGGGGGCGCTGGCTACACCTTC,TRBD1,NA,TRBJ1-2,TRBV6-1
CASSLSVSSYNEQFF,TGTGCCAGCAGTTTATCGGTTAGCTCCTACAATGAGCAGTTCTTC,NA,NA,TRBJ2-1,TRBV27
CASGLAGGTQYF,TGTGCCAGCGGCCTAGCGGGTGGGACCCAGTACTTC,TRBD2,NA,TRBJ2-5,TRBV6-5
CASSPGVSYQPQHF,TGTGCCAGCAGCCCAGGGGTGTCCTATCAGCCCCAGCATTTT,NA,NA,TRBJ1-5,TRBV7-2
CASSRTRVGAWGEQFF,TGTGCCAGCAGCCGGACGCGAGTGGGGGCTTGGGGTGAGCAGTTCTTC,NA,NA,TRBJ2-1,TRBV7-8
CASSPRGPLNTGELFF,TGTGCCAGCTCACCCCGGGGTCCCTTGAACACCGGGGAGCTGTTTTTT,NA,NA,TRBJ2-2,TRBV18
CASSLQGASTDTQYF,TGCGCCAGCAGCTTACAGGGGGCTAGCACAGATACGCAGTATTTT,TRBD1,NA,TRBJ2-3,TRBV5-1
CASSQDRTGGGYGYTF,TGCGCCAGCAGCCAAGACCGGACAGGGGGAGGCTATGGCTACACCTTC,TRBD1,few,TRBJ1-2,TRBV4-1
CASSEKVSGSLEQFF,TGTGCCAGCAGTGAAAAGGTTAGCGGGAGCCTGGAGCAGTTCTTC,TRBD2,NA,TRBJ2-1,TRBV6-1
CASSLTGLAGNEQFF,TGTGCCAGCAGCTTAACCGGGCTAGCAGGGAATGAGCAGTTCTTC,NA,NA,TRBJ2-1,TRBV11-3
CASSPGTSGRGGELFF,TGTGCCAGCAGCCCGGGGACTAGCGGGAGAGGCGGGGAGCTGTTTTTT,TRBD2,NA,TRBJ2-2,TRBV7-9
CASSFPDGGKQETQYF,TGTGCCAGCAGTTTCCCTGATGGCGGGAAGCAAGAGACCCAGTACTTC,NA,NA,TRBJ2-5,TRBV28
CASSPRLGPTPTLTAFF,TGCGCCAGCAGCCCCCGACTCGGGCCCACCCCAACCTTGACAGCTTTCTTT,NA,once,TRBJ1-1,TRBV5-1
CASSLEGSSTDTQYF,TGTGCCAGCAGCTTAGAGGGTTCTAGCACAGATACGCAGTATTTT,NA,once,TRBJ2-3,TRBV7-3
CASSARTGVNNEQFF,TGTGCCAGCAGCGCCCGGACAGGGGTCAACAATGAGCAGTTCTTC,TRBD1,NA,TRBJ2-1,TRBV9
CASSQGPQGLDYGYTF,TGCGCCAGCAGCCAAGGACCTCAGGGGTTGGACTATGGCTACACCTTC,NA,NA,TRBJ1-2,TRBV4-1
CASSSGGPPPDAFF,TGTGCCAGCAGTTCAGGGGGCCCTCCCCCTGACGCTTTCTTT,TRBD1,NA,TRBJ1-1,TRBV28
CASSLAGGIRNEKLFF,TGTGCCAGCAGCTTAGCGGGAGGGATCCGTAATGAAAAACTGTTTTTT,NA,NA,TRBJ1-4,TRBV7-2
CASRREASDTQYF,TGCGCCAGCAGGCGGGAGGCCTCAGATACGCAGTATTTT,TRBD2,NA,TRBJ2-3,TRBV10-1
CASSIGHRGLQWDTQYF,TGTGCCAGTAGTATAGGCCACCGGGGACTCCAGTGGGATACGCAGTATTTT,NA,NA,TRBJ2-3,TRBV19
CATSSGTNTYEQYF,TGTGCCACCAGCAGCGGGACTAACACCTACGAGCAGTACTTC,TRBD2,NA,TRBJ2-7,TRBV15